The rows below give T cell receptor beta chains drawn from one sample of a study. One entry per CDR3 protein, called by TCRdb with MiXCR from the RT-PCR reads. The table lists approximately 720,000 distinct CDR3 sequences, 14% of them singletons, with 3.6% in the top ten. Sequenced material: memory CD4+ T cells from blood. These receptor sequences come from a female donor in good health, serving as a healthy control. Both conserved end residues are part of each CDR3. The D gene is left open where the match is weak. For some rows the clone size is stated as once, few or many, or as a class when expanded; others skip it.

D | J | V | size | CDR3 | DNA
TRBD2 | TRBJ2-6 | TRBV10-3 | many | CAITPGGTISGANVLTF | TGTGCCATCACCCCGGGGGGGACCATCTCTGGGGCCAACGTCCTGACTTTC
NA | TRBJ2-2 | TRBV6-1 | NA | CASNPGVLGTGELFF | TGTGCCAGCAATCCAGGGGTTCTTGGCACCGGGGAGCTGTTTTTT
NA | TRBJ1-6 | TRBV5-1 | few | CASSFNGPINSPLHF | TGCGCCAGCAGCTTTAACGGACCGATTAATTCACCCCTCCACTTT
NA | TRBJ2-6 | TRBV4-3 | few | CASSQEEKGVLTF | TGCGCCAGCAGCCAAGAGGAAAAAGGAGTCCTGACTTTC
TRBD2 | TRBJ2-1 | TRBV20-1 | few | CSVPAVAGDNEQFF | TGCAGTGTCCCGGCGGTAGCGGGGGACAATGAGCAGTTCTTC
NA | TRBJ2-3 | TRBV18 | once | CASSPGPADTQYF | TGTGCCAGCTCACCAGGGCCCGCAGATACGCAGTATTTT
NA | TRBJ1-6 | TRBV27 | many | CASSFLDSPLHF | TGTGCCAGCAGTTTCCTCGATTCACCCCTCCACTTT
NA | TRBJ2-7 | TRBV19 | NA | CSSSMQGNPHRGQYF | TGTTCCAGTAGTATGCAGGGGAACCCCCACCGGGGGCAGTACTTC
TRBD1 | TRBJ2-1 | TRBV2 | few | CASRRQGVQFF | TGTGCCAGCAGACGACAGGGTGTGCAGTTCTTC
NA | TRBJ2-1 | TRBV5-5 | NA | CASSLRTGSPSSYNEQFF | TGTGCCAGCAGCTTACGTACCGGGAGCCCAAGCTCCTACAATGAGCAGTTCTTC
NA | TRBJ2-7 | TRBV6-6 | NA | CASSTPRYEQYF | TGTGCCAGCAGTACCCCACGCTACGAGCAGTACTTC
NA | TRBJ1-5 | TRBV30 | few | CAWSVPGTMVQPQHF | TGTGCCTGGAGTGTACCTGGCACAATGGTTCAGCCCCAGCATTTT
TRBD2 | TRBJ2-1 | TRBV20-1 | few | CSARIAGAWNEQFF | TGCAGTGCTCGGATAGCGGGAGCTTGGAATGAGCAGTTCTTC
NA | TRBJ1-2 | TRBV7-2 | many | CASSLAVPNYGYTF | TGTGCCAGCAGCTTAGCTGTCCCCAACTATGGCTACACCTTC
NA | TRBJ1-6 | TRBV9 | NA | CASSGMRDSPLHF | TGTGCCAGCAGCGGAATGAGGGATTCACCCCTCCACTTT
NA | TRBJ2-7 | TRBV2 | NA | CASSETLAVGANDEQYF | TGTGCCAGCAGTGAAACCCTTGCTGTGGGGGCTAACGACGAGCAGTACTTC
TRBD1 | TRBJ2-5 | TRBV18 | many | CASSRQGDETQYF | TGTGCCAGCTCACGACAGGGAGACGAGACCCAGTACTTC
TRBD1 | TRBJ1-6 | TRBV20-1 | NA | CSAIADRGLDNSPLHF | TGCAGTGCTATCGCGGACAGGGGGCTTGATAATTCACCCCTCCACTTT
NA | TRBJ2-1 | TRBV28 | NA | CASTTRRRSAEQFF | TGTGCCAGCACCACAAGAAGGCGGAGCGCTGAGCAGTTCTTC
NA | TRBJ1-2 | TRBV18 | many | CASSPEGSAGYTF | TGTGCCAGCTCACCGGAGGGGAGCGCGGGCTACACCTTC
NA | TRBJ2-1 | TRBV20-1 | NA | CSAQPGWSSYNEQFF | TGCAGTGCTCAACCGGGATGGAGCTCCTACAATGAGCAGTTCTTC
NA | TRBJ2-7 | TRBV7-8 | NA | CASSSGPHYEQYF | TGTGCCAGCAGCTCGGGACCGCACTACGAGCAGTACTTC
TRBD1 | TRBJ1-5 | TRBV6-5 | NA | CASSYRDRALRGNQPQHF | TGTGCCAGCAGTTACCGGGACAGGGCGCTGCGAGGCAATCAGCCCCAGCATTTT
NA | TRBJ2-7 | TRBV7-8 | NA | CASRVGGLGEQYF | TGTGCCAGCAGAGTAGGAGGGTTGGGCGAGCAGTACTTC
TRBD1 | TRBJ2-4 | TRBV10-2 | few | CASSRGQGLNIQYF | TGCGCCAGCAGTCGAGGACAGGGTCTTAACATTCAGTACTTC
NA | TRBJ1-4 | TRBV3-1 | few | CASSAARQALRNEKLFF | TGTGCCAGCAGCGCCGCGCGACAGGCCTTAAGGAATGAAAAACTGTTTTTT
TRBD1 | TRBJ1-2 | TRBV28 | few | CASTEIGTGERGYTF | TGTGCCAGCACCGAAATCGGGACAGGGGAACGCGGCTACACCTTC
TRBD2 | TRBJ2-3 | TRBV12-3/TRBV12-4 | NA | CASSSDGLAGELDTQYF | TGTGCCAGCAGCTCGGACGGGCTAGCGGGGGAATTAGATACGCAGTATTTT
NA | TRBJ1-2 | TRBV20-1 | NA | CSARGSQVPYGYTF | TGCAGTGCTAGAGGTTCACAGGTCCCCTATGGCTACACCTTC
NA | TRBJ2-3 | TRBV28 | few | CASRSREAQYF | TGTGCCAGCAGATCCAGGGAGGCGCAGTATTTT
TRBD1 | TRBJ2-7 | TRBV12-3/TRBV12-4 | many | CASSPPGTGSEQYF | TGTGCCAGCAGTCCTCCCGGGACAGGGAGCGAGCAGTACTTC